This T cell receptor (beta chain) was identified in a study of blood T cell repertoires in COVID-19. Overall study context: From the United States, Italy and Spain came samples of acute and convalescent COVID-19.

The CDR3 is 14 residues long. Germline V gene lookup returns CDR1 MNHEY and CDR2 SVGAGI. V lost 6 bases, J lost 0 bases, and 9 bases lay in between. Profiling relied on immunoSEQ multiplex PCR, and the TCRdb table lists in-frame clones only, not all of them. The sample comprises about 250,000 clones, roughly 80% of which are singletons, and around 8% rests with the top ten. The sequence came from an elderly woman with acute or convalescent COVID-19. The rearrangement joins TRBV6-5 to TRBJ2-4; D is ambiguous. Material for sequencing was peripheral blood. This CDR3 reads CASRQDVAKNIQYF. The CDR3 coding sequence is TGTGCCAGCAGGCAGGATGTAGCCAAAAACATTCAGTACTTC.